This T cell receptor beta chain was obtained from a study of identifying expanded T cells in peripheral blood. Repertoires were generated with immunoSEQ multiplex PCR, while TCRdb's copy carries only in-frame clones and drops some. The table includes tens of thousands of clones, roughly four fifths detected once. On this clone itself: Its specificity is unknown.

The CDR3 totals 16 residues. V shed 1 base and J shed 4 bases, with 14 bases lying between them. The germline gives CDR1 SGHVS, CDR2 FQNEAQ. Whole-study results and caveats: Two-week clone count variance significantly increased as total template count grew.

This chain joins TRBV7-8 and TRBJ1-5, with no clear D. This clonotype was obtained from a person aged 18-70 years in good health. Sequences were obtained from blood. The CDR3 coding sequence is TGTGCCAGCAGCTTAGGGGGTGGTCATACAAATCAGCCCCAGCATTTT. Translation: CASSLGGGHTNQPQHF.